The 2 T cell receptor beta chains below all came from one sample that was sequenced in a study of blood T cell repertoires in COVID-19. Sequenced by immunoSEQ multiplex PCR; TCRdb stores in-frame clones only, minus some. This sample has approximately 120,000 clones, with around 89% found just once. The sequenced sample was peripheral blood. These receptors were taken from a human donor in a cohort sampled during active COVID-19.

Points on this clone: Additional DNA sequences in this sample encode the identical CDR3. The CDR3 DNA reads as TGCGCCAGCAGCCCAACGGCCGCAGGGCGGGGCTCCTACGAGCAGTACTTC. Its protein product is CASSPTAAGRGSYEQYF. This chain joins TRBV4-1 and TRBJ2-7, with a tentative D call TRBD2 (6 bases). Germline CDR1 and CDR2: MGHRA and YSYEKL. V dropped 4 bases and J dropped 0 bases, with 19 bases sitting between them. The CDR3 length is 17 residues.

The J gene is TRBJ2-2, the V gene TRBV7-2, with D tentatively TRBD1 (5 bases). Germline CDR1 SGHTA, CDR2 FQGNSA. This CDR3 is 15 amino acids long. V shed 2 bases and J shed 3 bases, with 10 bases lying between them. The CDR3 spells CASSLQGLDTGELFF. The CDR3 region has the DNA TGTGCCAGCAGCTTACAGGGTCTTGACACCGGGGAGCTGTTTTTT.